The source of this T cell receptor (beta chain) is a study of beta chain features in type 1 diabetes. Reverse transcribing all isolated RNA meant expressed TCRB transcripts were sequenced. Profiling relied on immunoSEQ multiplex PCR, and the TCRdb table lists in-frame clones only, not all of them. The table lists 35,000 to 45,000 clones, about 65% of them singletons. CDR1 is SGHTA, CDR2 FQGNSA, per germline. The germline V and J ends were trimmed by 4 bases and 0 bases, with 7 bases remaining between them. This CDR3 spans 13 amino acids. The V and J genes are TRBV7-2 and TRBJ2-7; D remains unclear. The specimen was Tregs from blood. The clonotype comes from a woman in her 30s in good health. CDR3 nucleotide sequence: TGTGCCAGCAGCTCCCCGAGCTCCTACGAGCAGTACTTC. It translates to CASSSPSSYEQYF.